Below are 6 T cell receptor beta chains sequenced from a single sample in a study of siplizumab effects on memory and regulatory T cells. Method: immunoSEQ multiplex PCR; TCRdb's copy keeps in-frame clones and lacks some. The sample has 90,000 to 120,000 clones; 91% are singletons. Material for sequencing was CD4+ T cells sorted from blood. Receptors originate from a human donor in good health. Some clones in this sample may be carry-over from other donors' samples.

The chain carries TRBV10-1 and TRBJ1-1; TRBD1 is a possible D gene (5 bases). CDR1 and CDR2 from the germline V gene are WNHNN and SYGVQD (reference sequence). CDR3 length: 13 amino acids. Between the trimmed V and J ends, which lost 7 bases and 5 bases, there was a span of 14 bases. CDR3 sequence: CASNRGPGTEAFF. In DNA form, the CDR3 reads TGCGCCAGCAATCGGGGCCCGGGGACTGAAGCTTTCTTT.

V usage is TRBV6-4 and J usage is TRBJ2-3; 8 positions agree with TRBD2. The germline CDR1 and CDR2 sequences are MRHNA and SNTAGT. This CDR3 region has 18 residues. The V and J ends lost 8 bases and 2 bases, in that order; junction bases with no gene match: 18. CDR3 nucleotide sequence: TGTGCCAGCCTCGCTCTAGCGGGTCTCGATACTATCACAGATACGCAGTATTTT. This sequence encodes CASLALAGLDTITDTQYF.

This sequence joins TRBV7-2 and TRBJ2-3; the D is unclear. V was cut by 2 bases and J by 0 bases, with 6 bases left in between. This CDR3 comprises 14 residues. Germline V CDR1 and CDR2: SGHTA, FQGNSA. The CDR3 sequence is CASSLTASTDTQYF. The CDR3 coding sequence is TGTGCCAGCAGCTTAACTGCTAGCACAGATACGCAGTATTTT.

The genes are TRBV25-1 and TRBJ2-3; TRBD1 agrees at 10 bases. Germline values: CDR1 MGHDK, CDR2 SYGVNS. With V trimmed by 3 bases and J by 6 bases, 12 bases remained unmatched. This CDR3 is 17 amino acids long. The CDR3 nucleotides read TGTGCCAGCAGTGACCGGGACAGGGGCCCATGGATGGATACGCAGTATTTT. This encodes CASSDRDRGPWMDTQYF.

A word on this clone: Mismatch with germline at one junction end may stem from a read error. The CDR3 nucleotides are TGCGCCAGCAGCAGGACAGGGGGCGCCCGCACAGATACGCAGTATTTT. Protein: CASSRTGGARTDTQYF. The chain recombines TRBV11-2 with TRBJ2-3; 11 bases agree with TRBD1. The germline CDR1 and CDR2 sequences are SGHAT and FQNNGV. The CDR3 contains 16 residues.

This clone was detected only once. The V gene is TRBV6-5, the J gene TRBJ2-7; D is perhaps TRBD1 or TRBD2 (6 bases each). Trimming cost V 0 bases and J 9 bases, with 15 bases left between them. The CDR3 extends over 14 amino acids. From germline, CDR1 is MNHEY and CDR2 SVGAGI. CDR3 DNA sequence: TGTGCCAGCAGTTACTCGACCCGGGGGCGGGGGCAGTACTTC. Translated: CASSYSTRGRGQYF.